The entry that follows covers one T cell receptor (beta chain) sequence. Antigen unknown. The CDR3 is 15 amino acids. The sample is drawn from a study of T cells expressing NK-cell markers. General study findings and limits: A range of roughly 1.0-8% of CD8+ T cells consisted of dominant NKG2C+ clonotypes in 5 or 6 donors.

TCRdb reprocessed the 5' RACE reads, with one entry per CDR3 protein and no DNA. This sample's clone table lists a few hundred thousand distinct CDR3 sequences. The sequence derives from a man aged 18-75 years in good health. The specimen sequenced was blood T cells: a sorted CD56 or NKG2C T cell subset, CD4+ or CD8+ T cells, or bulk PBMC T cells (not recorded which). V is TRBV12-3 or TRBV12-4 and J is TRBJ1-2. The CDR3 sequence: CASSLREAGDYGYTF.